This is a list of T cell receptor beta chains from one sample in a study of low-dose radiotherapy and immunotherapy resistance in tumors. MiXCR, applied by TCRdb to the reads, yields one record per CDR3 protein. The data hold 55,000 to 70,000 distinct CDR3 sequences, with roughly 24% observed a single time. The sample in question was PBMCs, obtained before treatment. These TCRs come from a male donor with prostate cancer. Each CDR3 is given with its conserved first and last residue. A D gene is named only where the DNA matches it firmly. The size entry is marked missing in some rows and otherwise reads once, few, many or a size class.

TRBV19	many	NA	TRBJ2-3	TGTGCCAGTAGTATAGGGACACTTTTGGGCCAAGATACGCAGTATTTT	CASSIGTLLGQDTQYF
TRBV6-6	NA	NA	TRBJ2-7	TGTGCCAGCAGTTACTCGGGCGGGGAGCAGTACTTC	CASSYSGGEQYF
TRBV7-6	few	TRBD2	TRBJ2-1	TGTGCCAGCAGTTCTAGCGGGGGGGCAAGCTCCTACAATGAGCAGTTCTTC	CASSSSGGASSYNEQFF
TRBV4-1	many	NA	TRBJ1-4	TGCGCCAGCAGCCAAGATGAGAGCAGGGTAGTCGAAAAACTGTTTTTT	CASSQDESRVVEKLFF
TRBV5-8	few	NA	TRBJ1-2	TGTGCCAGCAGCGAGACGGGCCAAAACTATGGCTACACCTTC	CASSETGQNYGYTF
TRBV28	NA	TRBD1	TRBJ2-1	TGTGCCAGCAGTTCCAGGGGGACAAGGACCTACAATGAGCAGTTCTTC	CASSSRGTRTYNEQFF
TRBV5-1	many	TRBD1	TRBJ2-3	TGCGCCAGCAGCTTGGGGGACAGGGGGTACGCAGATACGCAGTATTTT	CASSLGDRGYADTQYF
TRBV5-1	NA	TRBD1	TRBJ2-7	TGCGCCAGCAGTAAACAGGGGACGTACGAGCAGTACTTC	CASSKQGTYEQYF
TRBV5-4	many	TRBD2	TRBJ2-1	TGTGCCAGCAGCTTGGTGGGCGGGAGGGCGAATGAGCAGTTCTTC	CASSLVGGRANEQFF
TRBV6-2/TRBV6-3	many	NA	TRBJ1-6	TGTGCCAGTTCGGGTCTAGGAGGATCACCCCTCCACTTT	CASSGLGGSPLHF
TRBV5-1	NA	TRBD2	TRBJ2-1	TGCGCCAGCAGCTTTTCTAGCGGGGCTAGCTCCTACAATGAGCAGTTCTTC	CASSFSSGASSYNEQFF
TRBV7-2	many	TRBD1	TRBJ1-5	TGTGCCAGCAGCCTAGCGGGTTCTGGGACAGGCAGCAATCAGCCCCAGCATTTT	CASSLAGSGTGSNQPQHF
TRBV7-2	NA	TRBD2	TRBJ2-5	TGTGCCAGCAGCTTAGTAGGGCGGGGGCAAGAGACCCAGTACTTC	CASSLVGRGQETQYF
TRBV28	NA	NA	TRBJ1-2	TGTGCCAGCAGGCGGCAGCCTAACTATGGCTACACCTTC	CASRRQPNYGYTF
TRBV12-3/TRBV12-4	NA	TRBD1	TRBJ1-1	TGTGCCAGCAGTCCCGGACAGGCCGGGGCTTTCTTT	CASSPGQAGAFF
TRBV10-2	many	NA	TRBJ2-1	TGCGCCAGCACAGTCGGGACTCACAATGAGCAGTTCTTC	CASTVGTHNEQFF
TRBV27	many	TRBD1	TRBJ1-2	TGTGCCAGCAGTAAACAGGGGCCCTATGGCTACACCTTC	CASSKQGPYGYTF
TRBV7-9	many	TRBD1	TRBJ2-2	TGTGCCAGCAGCTTATCCCGGGACAGCGCGAACACCGGGGAGCTGTTTTTT	CASSLSRDSANTGELFF
TRBV20-1	many	NA	TRBJ1-2	TGCAGTGCCAGGGGCAGCCAAAACTATGGCTACACCTTC	CSARGSQNYGYTF
TRBV28	many	TRBD1	TRBJ1-5	TGTGCCAGCAGTCCAGTTGACAGGGGACGGGGCAATCAGCCCCAGCATTTT	CASSPVDRGRGNQPQHF
TRBV3-1	many	NA	TRBJ1-2	TGTGCCAGCAGCCAGGCTCAATATGGCTACACCTTC	CASSQAQYGYTF
TRBV5-4	NA	TRBD2	TRBJ2-1	TGTGCCAGCAGCTGGGACTATTCCAATGAGCAGTTCTTC	CASSWDYSNEQFF
TRBV5-5	many	NA	TRBJ2-7	TGTGCCAGCAGCCCATTGATGGTCGGGAATCTACACCTCTCCTACGAGCAGTACTTC	CASSPLMVGNLHLSYEQYF
TRBV6-2/TRBV6-3	once	NA	TRBJ1-5	TGTGCCAGCAGTTCTAGAGAAGGTAATCAGCCCCAGCATTTT	CASSSREGNQPQHF
TRBV7-9	NA	TRBD2	TRBJ2-2	TGTGCCAGCAGCTCAGGCGGACTAGCGGGATATGCCGGGGAGCTGTTTTTT	CASSSGGLAGYAGELFF
TRBV13	many	NA	TRBJ2-7	TGTGCCAGCAGGCCACGGGACACCAACTCCTACGAGCAGTACTTC	CASRPRDTNSYEQYF
TRBV7-2	many	NA	TRBJ1-5	TGTGCCAGCAGCCGCAAGTCCAATCAGCCCCAGCATTTT	CASSRKSNQPQHF
TRBV9	few	TRBD2	TRBJ2-5	TGTGCCAGCAGCGAGGCCCCGGGGGGGGGAAAAGAGACCCAGTACTTC	CASSEAPGGGKETQYF
TRBV6-1	few	NA	TRBJ2-5	TGTGCCTCTCAGGGGAGGGAGAGAAAGGAGACCCAGTACTTC	CASQGRERKETQYF
TRBV10-1	NA	NA	TRBJ1-2	TGTGCCACACCCCGCAGAGAATGGTATGGCTACACCTTC	CATPRREWYGYTF
TRBV6-8	many	NA	TRBJ2-7	TGTGCCAGCAGGATTTCGGGGGAGGGGGGGGCCTACGAGCAGTACTTC	CASRISGEGGAYEQYF